The clone carrying this TCR beta chain was recorded a few times. Its specificity is not known. TCRdb reprocessed the 5' RACE reads with MiXCR, giving one entry per CDR3 protein. The sample holds around 31,000 distinct CDR3 sequences; approximately 28% are singletons and the top ten take 35% to 50%. V lost 6 bases to trimming and J lost 0 bases; unmatched junction nucleotides: 26. The CDR3 consists of 22 residues. Per germline, CDR1 DFQATT and CDR2 SNEGSKA (reference sequence). This sample was included in a study of CD8 T cells in ankylosing spondylitis. Study findings and constraints: Relatively scarce in peripheral blood, disease-linked clones were CD8+. Clones linked to disease were reported to show significant enrichment in matched ankylosing spondylitis synovial fluid. Some motif variants were previously reported in reactive arthritis synovial fluid and blood. Typical of ankylosing spondylitis blood, it appeared, was a TCR beta motif of roughly eight highly homologous variants.

Sequencing was done on a sample of synovial fluid, either unsorted or a sorted T cell fraction (not recorded which). The genes are TRBV20-1 and TRBJ2-1, with 10 bases fitting TRBD2. This clonotype was sampled from a male donor with ankylosing spondylitis. The CDR3, as DNA: TGCAGTGCGTCCGACAGGGGAGGGCTAGCGGGAGTTAGCCAGGACTCCTACAATGAGCAGTTCTTC. As protein: CSASDRGGLAGVSQDSYNEQFF.